The sample holds a few counts of the clone carrying this T cell receptor beta chain. This entry belongs to a study of blood T cell repertoires in COVID-19. Across the study: In each case, the material was cDNA or gDNA derived from T cells, B-cell-depleted T cells, or PBMCs.

CDR1 and CDR2 from the germline V gene are MNHEY and SMNVEV (reference sequence). The CDR3 has 13 amino acids. V was clipped by 7 bases and J by 8 bases, with 12 bases between them. Original methodology: The authors estimated nucleated cell counts from reference gene primer amplification. Clones were read by immunoSEQ multiplex PCR, and TCRdb kept only the in-frame ones, dropping some. V and J calls plus clone size are reproduced from that table; the DNA served to infer D and trimming. In the table there are some 250,000 clones, 75% to 90% of which are singletons. This TCR came from a woman aged 60-70 years with active or convalescent COVID-19. The V and J genes are TRBV27 and TRBJ1-6; the D gene is possibly TRBD1 (5 bases). Sequenced material: peripheral blood. Written as DNA, the CDR3 is TGTGCCAGCAACCCACGGGGGGATTCACCCCTCCACTTT. This sequence encodes CASNPRGDSPLHF.